Shown below are 3 T cell receptor beta chains from a single sample sequenced in a study of cytotoxic CD8 clonotypes in ibrutinib-treated CLL. Using immunoSEQ multiplex PCR, the repertoire was profiled, and TCRdb retains in-frame clones only, with some absent. The sample consists of 150,000 or so clones, about four fifths of them appearing once. The sequencing used PBMCs, collected after 12 months of ibrutinib treatment. These receptors all come from a human donor with chronic lymphocytic leukemia.

This chain links TRBV9 with TRBJ1-3; possibly TRBD1 for D (5 bases). CDR3 size: 14 residues. From germline, CDR1 is SGDLS and CDR2 YYNGEE. Trimming pared 1 base from V and 4 bases from J, leaving 9 bases between. The CDR3 region is CASSVKGWGNTIYF. In nucleotides, the CDR3 is TGTGCCAGCAGCGTAAAGGGGTGGGGAAACACCATATATTTT.

The rearrangement joins TRBV28 to TRBJ1-2; 7 nucleotides agree with TRBD1. The CDR3 spans 16 residues. The germline gives CDR1 MDHEN, CDR2 SYDVKM. J was trimmed by 5 bases and V by 4 bases; bases with no gene match: 13. The CDR3 loop reads CASSSTRTGQGYGYTF. CDR3 DNA sequence: TGTGCCAGCAGTTCAACCCGGACAGGCCAGGGGTATGGCTACACCTTC.

This CDR3 reads CASSLYTGQETQYF. The DNA of the CDR3 is TGTGCCAGCAGCTTATACACGGGGCAAGAGACCCAGTACTTC. The chain joins TRBV7-9 to TRBJ2-5; possible D gene TRBD2, 5 bases. V was trimmed by 2 bases and J by 2 bases, leaving 9 bases between them. Per germline, CDR1 SEHNR and CDR2 FQNEAQ (reference sequence). This CDR3 comprises 14 residues.